This T cell receptor beta chain is drawn from a study of cytomegalovirus exposure and HLA in healthy donors. The study ran its PCR with 60 Vbeta and 13 Jbeta primers. Produced via immunoSEQ multiplex PCR; TCRdb's table is partial and in-frame only. The sample has some 75,000 clones. Findings of the study overall: The study listed some 160 cytomegalovirus-associated TCR beta chains. CMV serostatus was the only recorded immune exposure for donors. There were a few CMV-associated chains whose specificity for CMV antigens was confirmed in vitro. Association of a missense DCLRE1C variant with TCR beta V- and J-gene trimming was reported in a later analysis.

Germline V gene data show CDR1 as MNHEY and CDR2 as SVGAGI. The ends lost 5 bases at V and 8 bases at J; junction bases unmatched: 6. The CDR3 runs to 13 residues. Comments on this clone: Its antigen remains unidentified.

The TCR sequence derives from a man aged 40-50 years in good health and CMV-seronegative. The specimen was PBMCs. The V gene is TRBV6-5, the J gene TRBJ2-1, with 7 bases lining up with TRBD1. CDR3 in amino acids: CASSQGQAYEQFF. CDR3 coding DNA: TGTGCCAGCAGTCAAGGACAGGCTTATGAGCAGTTCTTC.